This entry concerns a single T cell receptor beta chain. CDR1 is SGHRS and CDR2 is YFSETQ in the germline V gene. The CDR3 contains 15 residues. V lost 0 bases, J lost 2 bases, and 9 bases lay in between. Time point noted: blood 4 weeks post-SBRT, at nephrectomy. The treatment here: 15 Gy SBRT to primary tumor, nephrectomy 4 weeks later. The data belong to a study of radiation and T cells in renal cell carcinoma. The protocol was immunoSEQ multiplex PCR, while the TCRdb copy is restricted to in-frame clones and leaves out a portion. Here the sample spans some 81,000 clones, approximately 90% being singletons.

This chain joins TRBV5-1 and TRBJ2-1, with a possible D match to TRBD1 (5 bases). The TCR was taken from a woman in her 70s with renal cell carcinoma. Material: blood, obtained from a patient whose treatment included radiotherapy and nephrectomy. CDR3 in amino acids: CASSLVAGPYNEQFF. CDR3 DNA sequence: TGCGCCAGCAGCTTGGTCGCAGGGCCCTACAATGAGCAGTTCTTC. Complete variable domain (other parts from reference TRBV5-1 and TRBJ2-1): KAGVTQTPRYLIKTRGQQVTLSCSPISGHRSVSWYQQTPGQGLQFLFEYFSETQRNKGNFPGRFSGRQFSNSRSEMNVSTLELGDSALYLCASSLVAGPYNEQFFGPGTRLTVL.